The entry that follows covers one T cell receptor (beta chain) sequence. Its cognate antigen is unknown. Pooling covered second doses at about 4 or about 12 weeks. J lost 4 bases, V lost 7 bases, and 5 bases had no gene match. The germline CDR1 and CDR2 sequences are SQVTM and ANQGSEA. CDR3 size: 13 residues. The data derive from a study of T cell responses to AZD1222 COVID-19 vaccine. Sequencing used immunoSEQ multiplex PCR; TCRdb keeps in-frame clones, though not all of them. The repertoire has 95,000 to 100,000 clones, about 90% of them found once; the top ten carry roughly 15%. General observations from the study: As reported, nearly half of all spike-specific TCRs target variant regions that are unmutated. Samples come after the peak T cell response, not at day 14.

This material consisted of peripheral blood, taken 28 days after the second AZD1222 dose. This TCR was sampled from an adult who received the AZD1222 COVID-19 vaccine. This sequence joins TRBV29-1 and TRBJ2-1, with 9 bases aligning to TRBD2. The CDR3 region is CSAVSGSYNEQFF. As DNA, the CDR3 is TGCAGCGCTGTTAGCGGGAGTTACAATGAGCAGTTCTTC.